The clone carrying this TCR beta chain has a handful of counts. Antigen unknown. This sample was taken from a study of T cells after yellow fever vaccination. The study's findings and limits: Some clonotypes were seen in both the CD4 and the CD8 compartments. These made up a small share and likely arose from convergent recombination. The booster response re-showed most primary clones: around 96% CD4, approximately 85% CD8.

TCRdb independently ran MiXCR on the 5' RACE reads; one entry per CDR3 protein. The repertoire holds just over 250,000 distinct CDR3 sequences, with about 5.2% as singletons. V lost 1 base to trimming and J lost 9 bases; unmatched junction nucleotides: 6. The CDR3 runs 15 residues. Germline values: CDR1 SGHRS, CDR2 YFSETQ. This material consisted of CD4+ T cells sorted from PBMCs, taken on the day of the yellow fever booster vaccination. The receptor comes from a man aged 18 to 30 who received the YFV17D yellow fever vaccine. The chain links TRBV5-1 to TRBJ1-6, with TRBD1 matching 8 bases. Here the CDR3 reads CASSLQGASISPLHF. The CDR3 coding sequence is TGCGCCAGCAGCTTGCAGGGGGCCTCAATTTCACCCCTCCACTTT.